This entry lists 19 T cell receptor beta chains sequenced from one sample in a study of T cell changes during pregnancy in multiple sclerosis. The data were produced by immunoSEQ multiplex PCR, yet TCRdb's version contains in-frame clones alone and is incomplete. The sample includes 90,000 or so clones, about 93% of them seen just once. The sample was peripheral blood, taken after pregnancy. The receptors here all came from a female donor in good health, enrolled as a control in a pregnancy study.

The V and J genes are TRBV27 and TRBJ2-7, with D perhaps TRBD1 (5 bases). The CDR3 sequence is 15 residues long. Trimming took off 5 bases at V and 5 bases at J, with 19 bases between the two ends. Germline V CDR1 and CDR2: MNHEY, SMNVEV (reference sequence). The CDR3 nucleotides read TGTGCCAGCAGTACACTCAGGGTGCTGGCGGACGAGCAGTACTTC. Translation: CASSTLRVLADEQYF.

This clone was found once. The rearrangement joins TRBV13 to TRBJ2-2, with 8 positions matching TRBD2. Germline CDR1 and CDR2: PRHDT and FYEKMQ (reference sequence). This CDR3 is 19 amino acids long. With V trimmed by 0 bases and J by 6 bases, 15 bases remained unmatched. CDR3 in amino acids: CASSLGRGGGLGHAGELFF. CDR3 in DNA: TGTGCCAGCAGCTTAGGGAGAGGTGGGGGACTAGGGCACGCCGGGGAGCTGTTTTTT.

CDR3 DNA sequence: TGCAGCGTTGTCTCCCATAGCCCCTACGAGCAGTACTTC. Its protein is CSVVSHSPYEQYF. This chain joins TRBV29-1 and TRBJ2-7, with D unclear. Germline lookup yields CDR1 SQVTM and CDR2 ANQGSEA. Trimming stripped 4 bases from V and 2 bases from J, with 12 bases between. This CDR3 region has 13 residues.

This rearrangement joins TRBV7-6 to TRBJ2-7; D might be TRBD1 (7 bases). The CDR3 extends over 17 amino acids. Germline V lookup: CDR1 SGHVS, CDR2 FNYEAQ. V was shortened by 5 bases and J by 0 bases, with 20 bases between the two germline ends. CDR3 in DNA: TGTGCCAGCAGCGCGATCCCTCAGGGGGGACCCTCCTACGAGCAGTACTTC. Translation: CASSAIPQGGPSYEQYF.

This sequence joins TRBV25-1 and TRBJ1-4; TRBD1 agrees at 9 bases. The CDR3 sequence is 16 residues long. Trimming removed 5 bases from V and 7 bases from J; junction bases left unmatched: 11. CDR1 and CDR2 (germline): MGHDK, SYGVNS. The CDR3: CASSSRARDRAEKLFF. The CDR3 coding sequence is TGTGCCAGCAGTTCCCGTGCCAGGGACAGGGCTGAAAAACTGTTTTTT.

The chain links TRBV18 to TRBJ2-1; 10 bases map to TRBD1. The CDR3 length is 14 residues. Germline V lookup: CDR1 KGHSH, CDR2 LQKENI. Germline trimming cut 3 bases from V and 4 bases from J; bases unmatched to any gene: 0. CDR3: CASSPGQGYNEQFF. CDR3 coding DNA: TGTGCCAGCTCACCGGGACAGGGGTACAATGAGCAGTTCTTC.

The rearrangement joins TRBV6-1 to TRBJ2-3; TRBD2 aligns across 13 bases. Trimming at V came to 7 bases and at J to 5 bases, leaving 6 bases not matched to a gene. The CDR3 runs to 15 residues. Per germline, CDR1 MNHNS and CDR2 SASEGT. The CDR3 sequence: CASTKLAGGGDTQYF. CDR3 coding DNA: TGTGCCAGCACCAAACTAGCGGGAGGGGGAGATACGCAGTATTTT.

The chain links TRBV28 to TRBJ2-6, with no clear D. Germline-derived CDR1 and CDR2 are MDHEN and SYDVKM. The V and J ends lost 6 bases and 0 bases respectively, with 9 bases between them. The CDR3 totals 15 residues. The DNA of the CDR3 is TGTGCCAGCAGCCAACTCTTCTCTGGGGCCAACGTCCTGACTTTC. This gives the protein CASSQLFSGANVLTF.

The gene calls are TRBV27 and TRBJ1-3; D gene unclear. The CDR3 is 12 residues long. Trimming removed 4 bases at V and 3 bases at J, with 4 bases between. The germline V gene encodes CDR1 MNHEY and CDR2 SMNVEV (reference sequence). The CDR3 sequence: CASSSGGNTIYF. CDR3 bases: TGTGCCAGCAGTTCAGGTGGAAACACCATATATTTT.

V and J are TRBV7-2 and TRBJ1-5; a possible D gene is TRBD1 (6 bases). This CDR3 is built from 16 residues. Trimming cost V 0 bases and J 0 bases, with 9 bases left between them. In germline, CDR1 is SGHTA, CDR2 FQGNSA. This chain's CDR3 is CASSLADRISNQPQHF. The CDR3 DNA sequence: TGTGCCAGCAGCTTAGCAGACAGGATTAGCAATCAGCCCCAGCATTTT.

The V gene is TRBV11-2, the J gene TRBJ1-2, with 7 positions matching TRBD1. The CDR3 is 15 residues long. V lost 1 base and J lost 3; bases outside the gene matches: 5. Germline lookup yields CDR1 SGHAT and CDR2 FQNNGV. The CDR3 nucleotides are TGTGCCAGCAGCTTAGCTTCGACAGGGTACTATGGCTACACCTTC. Translation: CASSLASTGYYGYTF.

The CDR3 coding sequence is TGCGCCAGCAGCCCCGGGACTAGCGCTTACGAGCAGTACTTC. Protein sequence: CASSPGTSAYEQYF. V gene TRBV5-1 combines with J gene TRBJ2-7, with TRBD2 matching 10 bases. Germline V lookup: CDR1 SGHRS, CDR2 YFSETQ. V was clipped by 4 bases and J by 4 bases; unmatched bases: 5. This CDR3 region has 14 residues.

The rearrangement uses TRBV19 and TRBJ2-5; TRBD1 might be the D (6 bases). The CDR3 contains 13 residues. The germline V gene has CDR1 LNHDA and CDR2 SQIVND (reference sequence). The germline V and J ends were trimmed by 5 bases and 3 bases, with 10 bases remaining between them. The CDR3 loop is CASSRDTEETQYF. CDR3 in DNA: TGTGCCAGTAGTCGGGACACTGAAGAGACCCAGTACTTC.

The V and J genes are TRBV13 and TRBJ2-1; D is unresolved. There are 13 residues in the CDR3. Germline V gene data show CDR1 as PRHDT and CDR2 as FYEKMQ (reference sequence). Trimming took off 5 bases at V and 6 bases at J, with 11 bases between the two ends. The CDR3 bases are TGTGCCAGCAGCCCTGGGCTGTCCAATGAGCAGTTCTTC. Its protein is CASSPGLSNEQFF.

V gene TRBV10-3 combines with J gene TRBJ2-7, with D perhaps matching TRBD1 (5 bases). V was cut by 7 bases and J by 7 bases, with 17 bases left in between. The CDR3 has 13 amino acids. Germline lookup yields CDR1 ENHRY and CDR2 SYGVKD. CDR3 sequence: CAITPQGAGEQYF. The CDR3 DNA reads TGTGCCATCACCCCGCAAGGGGCAGGTGAGCAGTACTTC.

J is TRBJ2-7 and V is TRBV6-5, with D tentatively TRBD2 (6 bases). CDR3 length: 15 residues. Trimming stripped 6 bases from V and 5 bases from J, with 20 bases between. Germline CDR1 and CDR2: MNHEY and SVGAGI. CDR3 residues: CASSPGLARGDEQYF. In nucleotides, the CDR3 is TGTGCCAGCAGCCCGGGACTCGCCCGTGGCGACGAGCAGTACTTC.

The CDR3 spells CASSQYYLATETQYF. The CDR3 DNA sequence: TGCGCCAGCAGCCAATATTATCTAGCGACGGAGACCCAGTACTTC. The rearrangement links TRBV4-1 to TRBJ2-5; tentative D call: TRBD2 (6 bases). CDR1 and CDR2 (germline): MGHRA, YSYEKL. CDR3 length: 15 residues. Trimming shortened V by 2 bases and J by 5 bases, and 15 bases separated the two germline ends.

The chain uses TRBV6-6 and TRBJ2-7; 9 bases align to TRBD1. Per germline, CDR1 MNHNY and CDR2 SVGAGI (reference sequence). The ends lost 6 bases at V and 11 bases at J; junction bases unmatched: 14. There are 14 residues in the CDR3. CDR3 bases: TGTGCCAGCAGGGGACAGGGTGCCCTCTTGGATAAGTACTTC. Translation gives CASRGQGALLDKYF.

The rearrangement joins TRBV5-5 to TRBJ2-3; the D gene is possibly TRBD2 (6 bases). This CDR3 contains 15 residues. V lost 1 base to trimming and J lost 6 bases, with 15 bases between them. Germline CDR1 SGHKS, CDR2 YYEKEE (reference sequence). CDR3 amino acids: CASSLYLAQRDTQYF. CDR3 coding DNA: TGTGCCAGCAGCTTGTATCTAGCGCAACGCGATACGCAGTATTTT.